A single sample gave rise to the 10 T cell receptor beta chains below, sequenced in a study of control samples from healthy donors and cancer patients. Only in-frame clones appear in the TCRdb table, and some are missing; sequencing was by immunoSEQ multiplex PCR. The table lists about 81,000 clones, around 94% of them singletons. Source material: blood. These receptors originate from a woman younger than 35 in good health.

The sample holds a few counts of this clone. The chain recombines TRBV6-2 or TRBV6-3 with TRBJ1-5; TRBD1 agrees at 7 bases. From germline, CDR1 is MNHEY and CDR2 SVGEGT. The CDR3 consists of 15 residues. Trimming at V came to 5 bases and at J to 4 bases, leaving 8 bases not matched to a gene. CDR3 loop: CASSPQGGSNQPQHF. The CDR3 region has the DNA TGTGCCAGCAGTCCGCAGGGGGGGTCAAATCAGCCCCAGCATTTT.

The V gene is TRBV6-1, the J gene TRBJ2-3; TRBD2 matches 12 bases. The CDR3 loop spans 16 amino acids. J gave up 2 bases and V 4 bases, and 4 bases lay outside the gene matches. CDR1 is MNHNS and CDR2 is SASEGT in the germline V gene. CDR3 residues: CASSATSGSTTDTQYF. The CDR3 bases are TGTGCCAGCAGTGCGACTAGCGGGAGCACCACAGATACGCAGTATTTT.

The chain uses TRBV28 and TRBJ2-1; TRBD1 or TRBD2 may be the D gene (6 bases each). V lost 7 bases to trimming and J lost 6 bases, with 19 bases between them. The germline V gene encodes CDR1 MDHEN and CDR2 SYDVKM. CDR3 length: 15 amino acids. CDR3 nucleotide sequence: TGTGCCAGCACCCTAGGGGGAGGTGGTTTCAATGAGCAGTTCTTC. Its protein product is CASTLGGGGFNEQFF.

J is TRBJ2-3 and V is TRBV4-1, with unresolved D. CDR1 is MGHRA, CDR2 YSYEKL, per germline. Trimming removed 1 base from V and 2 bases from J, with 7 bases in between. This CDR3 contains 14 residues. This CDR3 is CASSQVVATDTQYF. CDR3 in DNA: TGCGCCAGCAGCCAAGTGGTTGCCACAGATACGCAGTATTTT.

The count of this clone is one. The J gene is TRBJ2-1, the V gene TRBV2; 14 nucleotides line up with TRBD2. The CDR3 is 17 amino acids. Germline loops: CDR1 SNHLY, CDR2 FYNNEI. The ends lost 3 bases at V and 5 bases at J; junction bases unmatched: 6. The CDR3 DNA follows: TGTGCCAGCAGTGACGGGACTAGCGGGAGATTCAACAATGAGCAGTTCTTC. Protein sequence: CASSDGTSGRFNNEQFF.

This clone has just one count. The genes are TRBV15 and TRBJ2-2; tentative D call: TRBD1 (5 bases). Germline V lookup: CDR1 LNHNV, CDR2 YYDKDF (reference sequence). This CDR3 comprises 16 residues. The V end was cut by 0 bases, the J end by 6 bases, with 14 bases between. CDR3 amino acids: CATSRDPTGLPGELFF. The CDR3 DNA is TGTGCCACCAGCAGAGATCCCACAGGTCTGCCCGGGGAGCTGTTTTTT.

The DNA for the CDR3 is TGTGCCAGCAGTTCCCTTTTCTACGAGCAGTACTTC. This encodes CASSSLFYEQYF. The chain is built from TRBV28 and TRBJ2-7; no definite D call. V shed 4 bases and J shed 3 bases, with 7 bases lying between them. The germline CDR1 and CDR2 sequences are MDHEN and SYDVKM. CDR3 length equals 12 residues.

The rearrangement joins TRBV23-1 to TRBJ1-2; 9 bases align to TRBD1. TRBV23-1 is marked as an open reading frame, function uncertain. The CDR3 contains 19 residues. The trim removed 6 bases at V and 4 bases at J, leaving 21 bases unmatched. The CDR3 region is CASSHPRRDRDLSRYGYTF. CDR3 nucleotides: TGCGCCAGCAGCCACCCCAGGAGGGACAGGGATCTATCTCGCTATGGCTACACCTTC.

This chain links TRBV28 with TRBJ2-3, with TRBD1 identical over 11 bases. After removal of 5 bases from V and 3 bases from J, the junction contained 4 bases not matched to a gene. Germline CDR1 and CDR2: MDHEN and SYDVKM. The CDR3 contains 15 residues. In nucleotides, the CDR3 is TGTGCCAGCAGTCCCGGGACAGGGGGGACAGATACGCAGTATTTT. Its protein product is CASSPGTGGTDTQYF.

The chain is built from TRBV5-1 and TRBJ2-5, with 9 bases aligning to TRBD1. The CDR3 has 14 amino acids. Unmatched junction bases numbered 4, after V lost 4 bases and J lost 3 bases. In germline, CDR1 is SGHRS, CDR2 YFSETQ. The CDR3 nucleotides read TGCGCCAGCAGCCCGAGGACAGGGGAAGAGACCCAGTACTTC. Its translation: CASSPRTGEETQYF.